Sequencing of this TCR beta chain was carried out in a study of blood T cell repertoires in COVID-19. Cohorts were based on clinical histories the participants reported. The CDR3 spans 14 residues. V lost 2 bases and J lost 2, with 7 bases in between. Per germline, CDR1 KGHSH and CDR2 LQKENI. Produced via immunoSEQ multiplex PCR; TCRdb's table is partial and in-frame only. The sample records 130,000 or so clones, approximately 84% being singletons. The sequence was obtained from a woman aged 45-65 years with acute COVID-19. This chain connects TRBV18 to TRBJ1-5, with D unclear. What was sequenced was PBMCs or T cells enriched from blood (not recorded which). CDR3 sequence: CASSPDSGNQPQHF. The CDR3, as DNA: TGTGCCAGCTCACCAGATTCGGGCAATCAGCCCCAGCATTTT.